This section outlines one T cell receptor (beta chain) sequence together with its context. What it binds is not known. This entry belongs to a study of T cells in localized non-small cell lung cancer. Generated by immunoSEQ multiplex PCR, the TCRdb table keeps only in-frame clones and is missing some. The table records under 65,000 clones, approximately 90% of them present only once. General study results and limits: Longer survival (overall) was linked to higher T cell density in blood.

This CDR3 is built from 16 residues. The germline gives CDR1 SGDLS, CDR2 YYNGEE. Trimming removed 0 bases from V and 1 base from J, with 10 bases in between. The sample consisted of peripheral blood, taken before any cancer treatment. This clonotype was obtained from a man between 40 and 70 years old with stage I squamous cell lung carcinoma. The V and J genes are TRBV9 and TRBJ2-2; no firm D call. CDR3 coding DNA: TGTGCCAGCAGCGTAGGACGGTTGCTGAACACCGGGGAGCTGTTTTTT. This encodes CASSVGRLLNTGELFF.